This is a list of T cell receptor beta chains from one sample in a study of patients and donors after allogeneic stem cell transplantation. TCRdb called the RT-PCR reads again in MiXCR, with one record for every CDR3 protein. The table records approximately 170,000 distinct CDR3 sequences, about a quarter of them present only once. The specimen was blood, either unsorted or a sorted T cell fraction (not recorded which). The source of these receptors is a human donor who was either an allogeneic HSCT recipient or a stem cell or donor lymphocyte infusion donor (not recorded which). It is not recorded whose cells these are; they may come from a transplant donor. CDR3s include the opening cysteine and the closing phenylalanine or tryptophan. A D gene is named only where the DNA matches it firmly. For some rows the clone size is stated as once, few or many, or as a class when expanded; others skip it.

CASNAPVGNTGELFF,TGTGCCAGCAACGCGCCGGTGGGGAACACCGGGGAGCTGTTTTTT,.,TRBV12-3/TRBV12-4,TRBJ2-2,15,few
CAISEALGGLNTEAFF,TGTGCCATCAGTGAGGCGTTAGGGGGGCTGAACACTGAAGCTTTCTTT,.,TRBV10-3,TRBJ1-1,16,few
CASSYRTNTEAFF,TGTGCCAGCAGTTACAGGACGAACACTGAAGCTTTCTTT,.,TRBV27,TRBJ1-1,13,.
CSAPRLAGLTDTQYF,TGCAGTGCTCCCCGACTAGCTGGGCTCACAGATACGCAGTATTTT,TRBD2,TRBV20-1,TRBJ2-3,15,.
CSVALRDRVAYEQYF,TGCAGCGTCGCCCTCCGGGACAGGGTTGCCTACGAGCAGTACTTC,TRBD1,TRBV29-1,TRBJ2-7,15,.
CASSPTFGIIYEQYF,TGCGCCAGCAGCCCCACGTTTGGGATTATCTACGAGCAGTACTTC,.,TRBV4-1,TRBJ2-7,15,.
CASSFAGNEQYF,TGCGCCAGCAGCTTTGCGGGTAACGAGCAGTACTTC,.,TRBV5-1,TRBJ2-7,12,few
CASRRTSGVRQETQYF,TGTGCCAGCAGGAGAACTAGCGGAGTGCGACAAGAGACCCAGTACTTC,TRBD2,TRBV2,TRBJ2-5,16,few
CASSRQGGRETQYF,TGTGCCAGCAGCCGCCAGGGGGGAAGAGAGACCCAGTACTTC,.,TRBV7-2,TRBJ2-5,14,.
CASTIPPREADNEQFF,TGTGCCAGCACCATACCCCCCCGGGAAGCGGACAATGAGCAGTTCTTC,.,TRBV21-1,TRBJ2-1,16,few
CASSPGNSGANVLTF,TGCGCCAGCAGCCCCGGAAACTCTGGGGCCAACGTCCTGACTTTC,.,TRBV5-1,TRBJ2-6,15,few
CASMGPLELFF,TGCGCCAGCATGGGACCTCTGGAGCTGTTTTTT,.,TRBV5-1,TRBJ2-2,11,few
CASSKLAGGNHEQFF,TGTGCCAGCAGCAAACTAGCGGGAGGTAACCATGAGCAGTTCTTC,TRBD2,TRBV6-5,TRBJ2-1,15,.
CSVGLDTDNEQFF,TGCAGCGTTGGATTGGACACCGACAATGAGCAGTTCTTC,.,TRBV29-1,TRBJ2-1,13,once
CASSPPRPALRTYEQYF,TGTGCCAGCAGCCCGCCCCGGCCAGCATTAAGGACCTACGAGCAGTACTTC,.,TRBV5-6,TRBJ2-7,17,.
CASSGTLGDTEAFF,TGTGCCAGCTCGGGGACACTGGGGGACACTGAAGCTTTCTTT,.,TRBV6-5,TRBJ1-1,14,few
CASTSGTVNQPQHF,TGTGCCAGCACCTCGGGGACAGTCAATCAGCCCCAGCATTTT,TRBD1,TRBV12-3/TRBV12-4,TRBJ1-5,14,few
CASSPLRGNHYGYTF,TGTGCCAGCAGCCCATTGAGGGGGAATCACTATGGCTACACCTTC,.,TRBV7-2,TRBJ1-2,15,.
CASSSTGYTYNEQFF,TGTGCCAGCAGCTCAACAGGGTACACCTACAATGAGCAGTTCTTC,.,TRBV5-5,TRBJ2-1,15,many
CSATGTTKDGYTF,TGCAGTGCTACAGGAACAACTAAAGATGGCTACACCTTC,.,TRBV20-1,TRBJ1-2,13,few
CASSPREGGYTF,TGTGCCAGCAGCCCGCGGGAGGGTGGCTACACCTTC,.,TRBV7-8,TRBJ1-2,12,few
CASSSLAGGRDTQYF,TGTGCCAGTAGTTCACTAGCGGGGGGGCGTGATACGCAGTATTTT,TRBD2,TRBV19,TRBJ2-3,15,.
CASSENSATNEKLFF,TGCGCCAGCAGCGAAAACAGTGCAACTAATGAAAAACTGTTTTTT,.,TRBV5-1,TRBJ1-4,15,.
CASSFDSEAFF,TGTGCCAGCAGTTTCGACAGTGAAGCTTTCTTT,.,TRBV12-3/TRBV12-4,TRBJ1-1,11,many
CASSLGGLGSNQPQHF,TGCGCCAGCAGCTTGGGGGGGTTAGGATCCAATCAGCCCCAGCATTTT,.,TRBV5-1,TRBJ1-5,16,few
CATLQSGTELWGTDTQYF,TGTGCCACACTCCAAAGCGGGACTGAATTATGGGGCACAGATACGCAGTATTTT,TRBD2,TRBV12-3/TRBV12-4,TRBJ2-3,18,.
CASSQEGDRSSYNSPLHF,TGCGCCAGCAGCCAAGAAGGGGACAGGAGTTCCTATAATTCACCCCTCCACTTT,TRBD1,TRBV4-1,TRBJ1-6,18,few
CASRPGTGGVLSTDTQYF,TGCGCCAGCAGACCCGGGACAGGGGGCGTCCTTAGTACAGATACGCAGTATTTT,TRBD1,TRBV5-1,TRBJ2-3,18,few
CASSARGITEAFF,TGTGCCAGCAGCGCCAGGGGAATCACTGAAGCTTTCTTT,.,TRBV9,TRBJ1-1,13,few
CAVSDRDPGANVLTF,TGTGCCGTAAGCGACAGGGATCCTGGGGCCAACGTCCTGACTTTC,TRBD1,TRBV10-3,TRBJ2-6,15,.
CASRGQGNHNSPLHF,TGCGCCAGCAGAGGGCAGGGAAACCATAATTCACCCCTCCACTTT,.,TRBV5-1,TRBJ1-6,15,few
CSARDDLTRGRIVEQFF,TGCAGTGCTAGAGATGACCTGACTCGGGGCAGAATCGTGGAGCAGTTCTTC,.,TRBV20-1,TRBJ2-1,17,few
CASSLEGNPEGNTIYF,TGTGCCAGCAGTTTAGAAGGAAACCCCGAAGGAAACACCATATATTTT,.,TRBV12-3/TRBV12-4,TRBJ1-3,16,.
CASSFRGIWETQYF,TGTGCCAGCAGTTTCCGGGGAATTTGGGAGACCCAGTACTTC,.,TRBV28,TRBJ2-5,14,.
CASSYPDDRKTQYF,TGTGCCAGCAGTTACCCGGACGATCGGAAGACCCAGTACTTC,.,TRBV6-6,TRBJ2-5,14,.
CASSLVVGINEQFF,TGTGCCAGCAGCTTAGTAGTCGGGATAAATGAGCAGTTCTTC,.,TRBV7-2,TRBJ2-1,14,.
CASSAGTEDQPQHF,TGCGCCAGCAGCGCCGGGACAGAAGATCAGCCCCAGCATTTT,TRBD1,TRBV5-1,TRBJ1-5,14,.
CASSQESGYGKLFF,TGTGCCAGCAGCCAAGAATCCGGATATGGAAAACTGTTTTTT,.,TRBV3-1,TRBJ1-4,14,few
CASSYGQGGPYEQYF,TGTGCCAGCAGTTACGGACAGGGGGGACCCTACGAGCAGTACTTC,TRBD1,TRBV27,TRBJ2-7,15,once
CASGGQETQYF,TGTGCCAGCGGCGGACAAGAGACCCAGTACTTC,.,TRBV9,TRBJ2-5,11,.
CASSPRETGLNSPLHF,TGTGCCAGCAGCCCCAGAGAGACAGGCCTTAATTCACCCCTCCACTTT,.,TRBV27,TRBJ1-6,16,few
CASSLKGGGSSGELFF,TGTGCCAGCAGCTTAAAGGGCGGCGGGAGCTCCGGGGAGCTGTTTTTT,TRBD2,TRBV7-3,TRBJ2-2,16,.
CSVERQGNYGYTF,TGCAGCGTTGAGCGACAGGGTAACTATGGCTACACCTTC,TRBD1,TRBV29-1,TRBJ1-2,13,many
CATARDRRNTEAFF,TGTGCCACCGCGAGGGACAGGAGGAACACTGAAGCTTTCTTT,TRBD1,TRBV15,TRBJ1-1,14,few
CASSEGPINEQFF,TGTGCCAGCAGCGAGGGACCCATCAATGAGCAGTTCTTC,.,TRBV9,TRBJ2-1,13,.
CASSLLGQSQLYGYTF,TGTGCCAGCAGTTTATTGGGACAGAGCCAACTCTATGGCTACACCTTC,TRBD1,TRBV12-3/TRBV12-4,TRBJ1-2,16,few
CASSWVNGELFF,TGTGCCAGCAGCTGGGTAAACGGGGAGCTGTTTTTT,.,TRBV7-8,TRBJ2-2,12,.
CASSQDRTGGNTIYF,TGCGCCAGCAGCCAAGATCGCACAGGTGGAAACACCATATATTTT,.,TRBV4-1,TRBJ1-3,15,.
CSATTGGEGEKLFF,TGCAGTGCTACCACAGGGGGAGAAGGCGAAAAACTGTTTTTT,TRBD1,TRBV20-1,TRBJ1-4,14,.
CASTPWVGGGTDTQYF,TGTGCCAGCACCCCGTGGGTGGGAGGGGGCACAGATACGCAGTATTTT,TRBD2,TRBV12-3/TRBV12-4,TRBJ2-3,16,few
CASSPLVPGSDGTDTQYF,TGTGCCAGCTCACCGCTAGTCCCTGGGAGCGATGGAACAGATACGCAGTATTTT,.,TRBV18,TRBJ2-3,18,few
CASSQFWGGFYNEQFF,TGTGCCAGCAGCCAATTCTGGGGCGGATTCTACAATGAGCAGTTCTTC,.,TRBV16,TRBJ2-1,16,.
CSARDLVTDNYNEQFF,TGCAGTGCTAGAGATCTGGTGACAGATAATTACAATGAGCAGTTCTTC,.,TRBV20-1,TRBJ2-1,16,.
CATTLGWGDGGYTF,TGTGCCACCACCCTCGGTTGGGGTGACGGTGGCTACACCTTC,.,TRBV5-6,TRBJ1-2,14,few
CATSDSPGLPEQFF,TGTGCCACCAGTGATTCCCCGGGACTCCCTGAGCAGTTCTTC,.,TRBV24-1,TRBJ2-1,14,.